The 24 T cell receptor beta chains presented below share a single source sample, sequenced in a study of T cell changes during pregnancy in multiple sclerosis. Method: immunoSEQ multiplex PCR; TCRdb's copy keeps in-frame clones and lacks some. This sample carries more than 55,000 clones, approximately 94% of them seen once, and the ten largest clones take roughly 2.5%. The sequenced sample was CD8+ T cells from peripheral blood mononuclear cells, obtained after pregnancy. The receptors stem from a female donor with multiple sclerosis, enrolled in a pregnancy study.

The chain uses TRBV27 and TRBJ1-2; no definite D call. CDR3 size: 16 residues. Germline lookup yields CDR1 MNHEY and CDR2 SMNVEV (reference sequence). Trimming stripped 3 bases from V and 5 bases from J, with 19 bases between. The CDR3 bases are TGTGCCAGCAGTTTCGGGAGTCTCGGGATCGGATATGGCTACACCTTC. It codes for CASSFGSLGIGYGYTF.

This rearrangement joins TRBV7-2 to TRBJ2-7, with 10 bases identical to TRBD2. CDR3 length equals 14 residues. The V segment lost 3 bases and the J segment 5 bases; nucleotides outside the gene matches: 4. CDR1 and CDR2 from the germline V gene are SGHTA and FQGNSA. The CDR3 protein is CASSFLAGVDEQYF. The CDR3, as DNA: TGTGCCAGCAGCTTCCTAGCGGGAGTTGACGAGCAGTACTTC.

The rearrangement joins TRBV11-2 to TRBJ2-3, with D unclear. From germline, CDR1 is SGHAT and CDR2 FQNNGV. The CDR3 is 16 residues long. Trimming shortened V by 6 bases and J by 2 bases, and 18 bases separated the two germline ends. Here the CDR3 reads CASRGWSAQFTDTQYF. CDR3 sequence (DNA): TGTGCCAGCAGAGGCTGGAGCGCACAATTCACAGATACGCAGTATTTT.

This chain connects TRBV7-2 to TRBJ2-7, with 13 bases fitting TRBD2. From germline, CDR1 is SGHTA and CDR2 FQGNSA. This CDR3 region has 14 residues. V was pared by 6 bases and J by 5 bases, with 4 bases of the junction left unmatched. CDR3 nucleotides: TGTGCCAGCAGTTACGGACTAGCGGGAGACGAGCAGTACTTC. It yields the protein CASSYGLAGDEQYF.

The genes are TRBV6-1 and TRBJ2-7; D uncertain. CDR1 and CDR2 (germline): MNHNS, SASEGT. There are 13 residues in the CDR3. Trimming left V 0 bases short and J 3 bases short, with 6 bases between. In DNA, the CDR3 is TGTGCCAGCAGTGAAGCGGAGCGCTACGAGCAGTACTTC. Protein product: CASSEAERYEQYF.

The chain combines TRBV4-1 with TRBJ2-7, with 8 bases matching TRBD1. The V segment lost 1 base and the J segment 5 bases; nucleotides outside the gene matches: 4. The CDR3 runs 14 residues. Germline lookup yields CDR1 MGHRA and CDR2 YSYEKL. The CDR3 loop is CASSQGDRPHEQYF. The CDR3 DNA sequence: TGCGCCAGCAGCCAAGGGGACAGGCCTCACGAGCAGTACTTC.

The CDR3 sequence: CAWSVGRTNQPQHF. The CDR3 coding sequence is TGTGCCTGGAGCGTCGGACGGACAAATCAGCCCCAGCATTTT. The genes are TRBV30 and TRBJ1-5, with a tentative D call TRBD1 (5 bases). This CDR3 contains 14 residues. Germline CDR1 GTSNPN, CDR2 SVGIG (reference sequence). Trimming cost V 3 bases and J 4 bases, with 13 bases left between them.

The chain carries TRBV18 and TRBJ2-7; possibly TRBD2 for D (5 bases). The CDR3 loop spans 14 amino acids. In germline, CDR1 is KGHSH, CDR2 LQKENI. The V end lost 3 bases, the J end lost 3 bases, and 12 bases lay between the germline ends. As DNA, the CDR3 is TGTGCCAGCTCACCCTGGGAGAACTTCTACGAGCAGTACTTC. Protein: CASSPWENFYEQYF.

V is TRBV7-6 and J is TRBJ2-7, with TRBD1 matching over 7 bases. The CDR3 is made up of 15 amino acids. V was pared by 5 bases and J by 5 bases, with 12 bases of the junction left unmatched. CDR1 is SGHVS, CDR2 FNYEAQ, per germline. Written as DNA, the CDR3 is TGTGCCAGCAGCGACGGGACAGAGGGAATCCACGAGCAGTACTTC. Amino acid sequence: CASSDGTEGIHEQYF.

The J gene is TRBJ2-7, the V gene TRBV28; 7 bases are shared with TRBD2. The CDR3 has 17 amino acids. Germline-derived CDR1 and CDR2 are MDHEN and SYDVKM. The trim removed 5 bases at V and 1 base at J, leaving 14 bases unmatched. DNA for the CDR3: TGTGCCAGCAGTCTTCCCGCGTGGGCGGGAGAGTCCTACGAGCAGTACTTC. Translating it yields CASSLPAWAGESYEQYF.

The V gene is TRBV6-1, the J gene TRBJ1-3; D gene uncertain. Deletions cut 0 bases from V and 0 bases from J, with 15 bases between. Germline V gene sequence: CDR1 MNHNS, CDR2 SASEGT. The CDR3 length is 18 residues. The CDR3 reads CASSEAMVRLTSGNTIYF. For the CDR3, the DNA is TGTGCCAGCAGTGAAGCCATGGTGCGGCTGACCTCTGGAAACACCATATATTTT.

V and J are TRBV5-1 and TRBJ2-7; 7 bases line up with TRBD2. CDR3 length: 15 residues. The V and J ends lost 2 bases and 0 bases, in that order; junction bases with no gene match: 5. Per the germline V gene, CDR1 is SGHRS and CDR2 is YFSETQ. The CDR3 sequence is CASSLIQRDSYEQYF. The CDR3 nucleotides read TGCGCCAGCAGCTTAATCCAGCGGGACTCCTACGAGCAGTACTTC.

The rearrangement uses TRBV19 and TRBJ2-7, with D perhaps matching TRBD2 (5 bases). The CDR3 covers 13 residues. Germline V gene lookup returns CDR1 LNHDA and CDR2 SQIVND (reference sequence). The V end was cut by 3 bases, the J end by 3 bases, with 9 bases between. In DNA, the CDR3 is TGTGCCAGTAGTATTGGGAGCAACTACGAGCAGTACTTC. It yields the protein CASSIGSNYEQYF.

V and J are TRBV19 and TRBJ1-1, with a tentative D call TRBD1 (6 bases). V was cut by 7 bases and J by 3 bases, with 15 bases left in between. Germline V gene data show CDR1 as LNHDA and CDR2 as SQIVND (reference sequence). This CDR3 is built from 14 residues. The CDR3 sequence: CASNFYQGYTEAFF. The CDR3, as DNA: TGTGCCAGTAACTTCTACCAGGGGTACACTGAAGCTTTCTTT.

The rearrangement uses TRBV5-5 and TRBJ1-1; D remains ambiguous. V was pared by 1 base and J by 8 bases, with 12 bases between. The CDR3 extends over 13 amino acids. Germline V lookup: CDR1 SGHKS, CDR2 YYEKEE (reference sequence). The CDR3 region has the DNA TGTGCCAGCAGCTTGTTTATGGCAACGGAAGCTTTCTTT. Residues: CASSLFMATEAFF.

This chain links TRBV27 with TRBJ2-3, with D maybe TRBD2 (6 bases). The length of the CDR3 is 15 residues. V lost 3 bases and J lost 1, with 11 bases in between. Germline-derived CDR1 and CDR2 are MNHEY and SMNVEV (reference sequence). CDR3 sequence (DNA): TGTGCCAGCAGTTTCGGGGGAAGGGGCACAGATACGCAGTATTTT. It translates to CASSFGGRGTDTQYF.

V and J are TRBV12-5 and TRBJ2-3; possible D gene TRBD2, 5 bases. V was cut by 0 bases and J by 1 base, with 8 bases left in between. Germline V gene sequence: CDR1 LGHNT, CDR2 FRNRAP. CDR3 size: 15 residues. The DNA of the CDR3 is TGTGCTAGTGGTTTGGTACCGCGGGGCACAGATACGCAGTATTTT. This encodes CASGLVPRGTDTQYF.

The chain links TRBV6-1 to TRBJ1-2; TRBD1 agrees at 7 bases. With V trimmed by 6 bases and J by 3 bases, 4 bases remained unmatched. Germline V gene lookup returns CDR1 MNHNS and CDR2 SASEGT. This CDR3 spans 13 amino acids. In nucleotides, the CDR3 is TGTGCCAGCAGCGACAGGGCCCACTATGGCTACACCTTC. Its protein is CASSDRAHYGYTF.

The chain recombines TRBV11-2 with TRBJ2-5, with 12 bases identical to TRBD2. Germline trimming cut 5 bases from V and 3 bases from J; bases unmatched to any gene: 10. The length of the CDR3 is 17 residues. Germline V gene data show CDR1 as SGHAT and CDR2 as FQNNGV. The CDR3 nucleotides read TGTGCCAGCAGCCGGACCTGGACTAGCGGGAATAAAGAGACCCAGTACTTC. This sequence encodes CASSRTWTSGNKETQYF.

This chain links TRBV13 with TRBJ2-7; possible D gene TRBD1, 6 bases. Germline loops: CDR1 PRHDT, CDR2 FYEKMQ (reference sequence). With 5 bases removed from V and 2 bases from J, the gap between germline ends came to 10 bases. This CDR3 contains 13 residues. The chain's CDR3 is CASSGQNTYEQYF. CDR3 nucleotides: TGTGCCAGCAGCGGACAGAATACCTACGAGCAGTACTTC.

This chain joins TRBV13 and TRBJ1-5; TRBD1 is a possible D gene (5 bases). V dropped 5 bases and J dropped 4 bases, with 6 bases sitting between them. The CDR3 is 12 amino acids. In germline, CDR1 is PRHDT, CDR2 FYEKMQ (reference sequence). The CDR3 here is CASSRGNQPQHF. CDR3 nucleotide sequence: TGTGCCAGCAGCCGGGGGAATCAGCCCCAGCATTTT. The complete variable domain, with remaining parts taken from reference TRBV13 and TRBJ1-5, reads AAGVIQSPRHLIKEKRETATLKCYPIPRHDTVYWYQQGPGQDPQFLISFYEKMQSDKGSIPDRFSAQQFSDYHSELNMSSLELGDSALYFCASSRGNQPQHFGDGTRLSIL.

V usage is TRBV10-3 and J usage is TRBJ2-7; 8 bases agree with TRBD2. The CDR3 contains 16 residues. The J segment lost 5 bases and the V segment lost 3 bases, leaving 12 bases of the junction unmatched. Germline-derived CDR1 and CDR2 are ENHRY and SYGVKD. The CDR3 bases are TGTGCCATCAGTGAACAGCGGGAGTGGTGGAACGACGAGCAGTACTTC. Its protein product is CAISEQREWWNDEQYF.

V and J are TRBV27 and TRBJ2-7; D is undetermined. Germline CDR1 is MNHEY and CDR2 is SMNVEV (reference sequence). Trimming cost V 3 bases and J 3 bases, with 9 bases left between them. This CDR3 is built from 13 residues. The CDR3 here is CASSFAGNYEQYF. For the CDR3, the DNA is TGTGCCAGCAGTTTCGCAGGCAACTACGAGCAGTACTTC.

The V and J genes are TRBV19 and TRBJ2-1; 8 bases are shared with TRBD2. V lost 5 bases and J lost 3; bases outside the gene matches: 3. CDR1 and CDR2 (germline): LNHDA, SQIVND (reference sequence). This CDR3 region has 14 residues. The CDR3 region is CASSGSGVYNEQFF. The CDR3 region has the DNA TGTGCCAGTAGTGGTAGCGGGGTCTACAATGAGCAGTTCTTC.